This is a list of T cell receptor beta chains from one sample in a study of T cells in Graves' hyperthyroidism and ophthalmopathy. One entry per CDR3 protein, called by TCRdb with MiXCR from the multiplex PCR reads. The sample includes roughly 500,000 distinct CDR3 sequences, around 45% of them seen just once. The material sequenced was peripheral blood or thyroid tissue (not recorded which). The receptors shown here come from an adult woman with Graves' disease, either hyperthyroidism or ophthalmopathy (not recorded which). CDR3s include the opening cysteine and the closing phenylalanine or tryptophan. The D gene is left open where the match is weak. Not all rows give a size; the values are once, few, many and, for expanded clones, a class.

d_call	clone_size	v_call	j_call	cdr3_aa	cdr3_nt
TRBD1	.	TRBV10-3	TRBJ1-1	CASSRLTGAAEAFF	TGTGCCAGCAGCCGATTGACAGGGGCCGCTGAAGCTTTCTTT
.	many	TRBV7-2	TRBJ1-1	CASSLVRNVDTEAFF	TGTGCCAGCAGCTTAGTTCGGAATGTGGACACTGAAGCTTTCTTT
.	.	TRBV7-2	TRBJ1-1	CASSFLVEAEAFF	TGTGCCAGCAGCTTCTTGGTTGAGGCTGAAGCTTTCTTT
.	.	TRBV2	TRBJ1-3	CASSRLAGNTIYF	TGTGCCAGCAGTAGACTAGCGGGAAACACCATATATTTT
TRBD1	many	TRBV5-1	TRBJ2-7	CASSRGQGFYEQYF	TGCGCCAGCAGCCGGGGACAGGGGTTCTACGAGCAGTACTTC
TRBD2	many	TRBV20-1	TRBJ2-5	CSARLAGGPGQETQYF	TGCAGTGCAAGACTAGCGGGAGGGCCGGGGCAAGAGACCCAGTACTTC
.	.	TRBV29-1	TRBJ2-5	CSARLTLWGAQEAQYF	TGCAGCGCTCGGCTCACGCTCTGGGGTGCCCAAGAGGCCCAGTACTTC
.	many	TRBV11-2	TRBJ2-7	CASSLRFGSKQYF	TGTGCCAGCAGCTTAAGGTTTGGGAGTAAGCAGTACTTC
.	many	TRBV5-1	TRBJ1-1	CASSLVPGAMENTEAFF	TGCGCCAGCAGCTTGGTGCCAGGGGCCATGGAAAACACTGAAGCTTTCTTT
TRBD2	.	TRBV24-1	TRBJ2-5	CATSARGLARGTETQYF	TGTGCCACCAGTGCTAGGGGACTAGCGAGAGGAACGGAGACCCAGTACTTC
TRBD1	.	TRBV7-6	TRBJ1-1	CASSYDRGVRSNTEAFF	TGTGCCAGCAGCTACGACAGGGGAGTGAGATCGAACACTGAAGCTTTCTTT
TRBD2	few	TRBV7-6	TRBJ2-7	CASSLTSGGSSYEQYF	TGTGCCAGCTCACTCACTAGCGGGGGTAGCTCCTACGAGCAGTACTTC
TRBD1	.	TRBV20-1	TRBJ1-2	CSAETGTGGRGYTF	TGCAGTGCTGAAACCGGGACAGGGGGCCGGGGCTACACCTTC
TRBD1	.	TRBV7-9	TRBJ1-2	CASSSDGTVYGYTF	TGTGCCAGCAGCTCGGACGGGACAGTCTATGGCTACACCTTC
.	many	TRBV11-2	TRBJ1-3	CASSHPRSTIYF	TGTGCCAGCAGCCACCCCCGTTCCACCATATATTTT
TRBD2	few	TRBV18	TRBJ2-7	CASSPESLAAGWEQYF	TGTGCCAGCTCCCCGGAAAGTCTAGCGGCGGGTTGGGAGCAGTACTTC
TRBD1	large	TRBV10-2	TRBJ1-1	CASSLPGQGGTEAFF	TGCGCCAGCTCCCTCCCTGGACAGGGGGGAACTGAAGCTTTCTTT
.	.	TRBV20-1	TRBJ1-4	CSARDEWGEKLFF	TGCAGTGCACGGGATGAATGGGGTGAAAAACTGTTTTTT
TRBD1	many	TRBV7-2	TRBJ2-5	CASSLTGGGLQETQYF	TGTGCCAGCAGCCTTACAGGGGGCGGGTTACAAGAGACCCAGTACTTC
.	few	TRBV20-1	TRBJ1-5	CSASGTATNQPQHF	TGCAGTGCTAGTGGTACAGCCACCAATCAGCCCCAGCATTTT
.	.	TRBV10-3	TRBJ2-7	CAISRSPSSYEQYF	TGTGCCATCAGCCGTAGCCCGAGCTCCTACGAGCAGTACTTC
TRBD1	.	TRBV29-1	TRBJ1-2	CSVPDRGRVYTF	TGCAGCGTTCCCGACAGGGGGCGAGTCTACACCTTC
.	.	TRBV7-9	TRBJ1-5	CASSLRGKNQPQHF	TGTGCCAGCAGCTTGAGGGGGAAGAATCAGCCCCAGCATTTT
TRBD1	many	TRBV20-1	TRBJ2-7	CSARRGQGAYEQYF	TGCAGTGCCCGTAGGGGTCAGGGGGCTTACGAGCAGTACTTC
.	.	TRBV5-4	TRBJ1-1	CASSVRAHGNTEAFF	TGTGCCAGCAGCGTCCGGGCCCACGGGAACACTGAAGCTTTCTTT
.	.	TRBV6-6	TRBJ2-5	CASSDVFRKETQYF	TGTGCCAGCAGTGACGTTTTCCGGAAAGAGACCCAGTACTTC
.	.	TRBV20-1	TRBJ1-5	CSARARDSNQPQHF	TGCAGTGCGCGGGCCAGGGATAGCAATCAGCCCCAGCATTTT
.	.	TRBV30	TRBJ2-2	CACGQTSTGELFF	TGTGCCTGCGGACAAACGAGCACCGGGGAGCTGTTTTTT
TRBD1	.	TRBV13	TRBJ1-2	CASSVGTEYGYGYTF	TGTGCCAGCAGCGTCGGGACAGAATATGGCTATGGCTACACCTTC
.	many	TRBV7-9	TRBJ2-1	CASSLGTDINEQFF	TGTGCCAGCAGCTTAGGAACAGATATCAATGAGCAGTTCTTC
TRBD1	many	TRBV10-3	TRBJ2-7	CAISGDRGTDEQYF	TGTGCCATCAGTGGGGACAGGGGGACGGACGAGCAGTACTTC
TRBD2	few	TRBV10-3	TRBJ2-5	CASGTSGSGTVETQYF	TGTGCCAGCGGGACTAGCGGGAGTGGTACGGTTGAGACCCAGTACTTC
.	many	TRBV3-1	TRBJ2-7	CASSQDPSGVEQYF	TGTGCCAGCAGCCAAGACCCCTCAGGTGTCGAGCAGTACTTC
TRBD1	many	TRBV9	TRBJ1-6	CASSKGQESSPLHF	TGTGCCAGCAGCAAGGGACAGGAGAGCTCACCCCTCCACTTT
.	.	TRBV6-5	TRBJ2-7	CASSYTGNEQYF	TGTGCCAGCAGTTACACAGGGAACGAGCAGTACTTC